The source of this T cell receptor beta chain is a study of cytomegalovirus exposure and HLA in healthy donors. Regarding the study as a whole: Most TCR beta V segments were productive about 90% or about 30% of the time in an earlier analysis. The study listed roughly 150 cytomegalovirus-associated TCR beta chains.

PCR amplification relied on 60 Vbeta primers (plus 13 Jbeta primers). Using immunoSEQ multiplex PCR, the repertoire was profiled, and TCRdb retains in-frame clones only, with some absent. The table lists some 150,000 clones, 70% to 80% of them singletons. On this clone itself: Its antigen is currently unknown.

The CDR3 runs to 14 residues. Germline V gene lookup returns CDR1 PRHDT and CDR2 FYEKMQ (reference sequence). V was pared by 5 bases and J by 0 bases, with 10 bases between. The TCR was taken from a man aged 30 to 45 in good health and CMV-seropositive. The sequencing input was PBMCs. The gene calls are TRBV13 and TRBJ2-5; D not resolved. The CDR3 DNA sequence: TGTGCCAGCAGCCCTCCCAGAAACCAAGAGACCCAGTACTTC. Translating it yields CASSPPRNQETQYF.